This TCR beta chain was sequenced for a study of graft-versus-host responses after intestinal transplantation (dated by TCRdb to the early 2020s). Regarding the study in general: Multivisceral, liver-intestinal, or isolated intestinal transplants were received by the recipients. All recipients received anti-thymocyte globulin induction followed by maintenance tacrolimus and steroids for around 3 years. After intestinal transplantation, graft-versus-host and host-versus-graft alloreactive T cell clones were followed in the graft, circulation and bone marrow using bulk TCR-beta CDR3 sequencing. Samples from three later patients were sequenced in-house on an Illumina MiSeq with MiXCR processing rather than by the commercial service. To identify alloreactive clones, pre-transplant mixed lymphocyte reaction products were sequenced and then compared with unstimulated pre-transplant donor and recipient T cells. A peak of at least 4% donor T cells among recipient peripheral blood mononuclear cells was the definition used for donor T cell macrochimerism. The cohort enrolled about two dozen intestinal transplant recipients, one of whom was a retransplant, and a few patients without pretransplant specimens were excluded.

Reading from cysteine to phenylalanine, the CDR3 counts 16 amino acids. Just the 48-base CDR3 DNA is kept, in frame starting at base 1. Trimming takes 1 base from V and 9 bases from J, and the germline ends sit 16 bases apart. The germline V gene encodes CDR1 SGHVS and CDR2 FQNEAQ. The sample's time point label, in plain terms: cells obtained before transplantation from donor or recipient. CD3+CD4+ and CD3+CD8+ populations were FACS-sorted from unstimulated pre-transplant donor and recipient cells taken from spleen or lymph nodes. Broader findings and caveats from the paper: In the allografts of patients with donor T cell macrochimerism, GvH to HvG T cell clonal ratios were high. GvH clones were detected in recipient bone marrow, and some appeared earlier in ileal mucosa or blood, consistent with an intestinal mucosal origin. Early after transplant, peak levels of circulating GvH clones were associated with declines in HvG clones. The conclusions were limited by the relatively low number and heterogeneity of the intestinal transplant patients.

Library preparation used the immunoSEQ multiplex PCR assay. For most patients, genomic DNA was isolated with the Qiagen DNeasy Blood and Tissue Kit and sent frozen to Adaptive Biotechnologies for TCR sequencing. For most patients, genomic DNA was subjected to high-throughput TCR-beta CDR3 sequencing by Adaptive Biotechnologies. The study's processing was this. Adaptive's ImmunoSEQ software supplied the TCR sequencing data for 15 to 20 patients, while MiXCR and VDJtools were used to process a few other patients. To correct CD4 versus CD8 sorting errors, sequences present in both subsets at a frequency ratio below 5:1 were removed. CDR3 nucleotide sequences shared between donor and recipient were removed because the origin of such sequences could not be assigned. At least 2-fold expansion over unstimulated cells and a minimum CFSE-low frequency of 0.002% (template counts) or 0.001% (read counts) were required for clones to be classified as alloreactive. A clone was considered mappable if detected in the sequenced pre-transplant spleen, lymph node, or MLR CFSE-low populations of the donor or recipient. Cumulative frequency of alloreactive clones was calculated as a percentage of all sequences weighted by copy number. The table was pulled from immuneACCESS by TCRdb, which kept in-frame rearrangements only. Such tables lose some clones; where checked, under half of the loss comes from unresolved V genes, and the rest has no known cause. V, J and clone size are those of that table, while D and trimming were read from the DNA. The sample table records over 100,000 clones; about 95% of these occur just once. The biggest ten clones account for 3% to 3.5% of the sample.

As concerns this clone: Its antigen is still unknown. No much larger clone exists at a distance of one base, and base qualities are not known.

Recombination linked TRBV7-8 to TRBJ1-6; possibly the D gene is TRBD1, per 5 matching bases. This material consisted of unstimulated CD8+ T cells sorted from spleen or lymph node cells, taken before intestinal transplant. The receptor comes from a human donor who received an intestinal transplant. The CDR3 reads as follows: CASSLVMGTGRSPLHF. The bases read TGTGCCAGCAGCTTAGTAATGGGGACCGGGCGTTCACCCCTCCACTTT.